This T cell receptor (beta chain) was sequenced in a study of T cells in localized non-small cell lung cancer. Clones were read by immunoSEQ multiplex PCR, and TCRdb kept only the in-frame ones, dropping some. The data contain over 70,000 clones, 85% to 90% of them singletons. The CDR3 contains 13 residues. The ends were cut back, 3 bases at V and 10 bases at J, with 13 bases in the middle. Germline assignment: CDR1 LNHDA and CDR2 SQIVND (reference sequence). Overall study results and limits: It was uninvolved adjacent lung that showed the highest T cell clonality, exceeding tumor.

This clone appeared a single time. Its antigen is unknown. The sample was peripheral blood, taken before any cancer treatment. The clonotype originates from a male donor at least 60 years old with stage III squamous cell lung carcinoma. This rearrangement joins TRBV19 to TRBJ2-1; D gene unclear. The chain's CDR3 is CASSMTAGREQFF. In nucleotides, the CDR3 is TGTGCCAGTAGTATGACCGCAGGAAGGGAGCAGTTCTTC.